The TCR beta chain under discussion was sequenced for a study of CD8 T cells in ankylosing spondylitis. Findings of the study overall: Several of the motif variants were reported before in synovial fluid and blood from reactive arthritis. Peripheral blood held disease-linked clones only at relatively low frequency, and these were CD8+. What appeared characteristic of ankylosing spondylitis blood was a TCR beta motif of fewer than ten highly homologous variants.

In making TCR beta libraries, quantitative 5'-RACE with molecular barcodes was used. In TCRdb, the 5' RACE reads were re-called with MiXCR into one record per CDR3 protein. The sample records about 460,000 distinct CDR3 sequences, under 5.5% being singletons. The table lists this clonotype with many counts. Antigen specificity is unknown. The germline CDR1 and CDR2 sequences are SEHNR and FQNEAQ (reference sequence). The CDR3 runs to 14 residues. The V and J ends lost 2 bases and 4 bases respectively, with 11 bases between them. This chain uses TRBV7-9 with TRBJ1-1; D call uncertain. The material sequenced was blood, either unsorted or a sorted T cell fraction (not recorded which). This receptor was identified in a male donor with ankylosing spondylitis. CDR3: CASSLMGSSTEAFF. The CDR3 coding sequence is TGTGCCAGCAGCTTAATGGGCTCGAGCACTGAAGCTTTCTTT.